This T cell receptor beta chain originates from a study of blood T cell repertoires in COVID-19. Across the study: Collection of acute and convalescent COVID-19 samples took place in the United States, Italy and Spain. T cells, B-cell-depleted T cells, or PBMCs supplied cDNA or gDNA.

Original analysis: Estimates of nucleated cell counts were drawn from the amplification of reference gene primers. Using immunoSEQ multiplex PCR, the repertoire was profiled, and TCRdb retains in-frame clones only, with some absent. The V and J calls and clone size come from that table; D and trimming were worked out from the DNA. This sample has over 50,000 clones, with about 82% found just once. The source material was peripheral blood. The sequence derives from a man between 65 and 79 years old with active COVID-19.

As DNA, the CDR3 is TGTGCCAGCAGTTTCCCCGGGACTAGCGGGGAATACGAGCAGTACTTC. Encoded protein: CASSFPGTSGEYEQYF. This rearrangement joins TRBV6-2 or TRBV6-3 to TRBJ2-7, with 13 bases matching TRBD2. The CDR3 extends over 16 amino acids. CDR1 MNHEY and CDR2 SVGEGT come from the germline V gene. Trimming removed 4 bases from V and 4 bases from J; junction bases left unmatched: 7.